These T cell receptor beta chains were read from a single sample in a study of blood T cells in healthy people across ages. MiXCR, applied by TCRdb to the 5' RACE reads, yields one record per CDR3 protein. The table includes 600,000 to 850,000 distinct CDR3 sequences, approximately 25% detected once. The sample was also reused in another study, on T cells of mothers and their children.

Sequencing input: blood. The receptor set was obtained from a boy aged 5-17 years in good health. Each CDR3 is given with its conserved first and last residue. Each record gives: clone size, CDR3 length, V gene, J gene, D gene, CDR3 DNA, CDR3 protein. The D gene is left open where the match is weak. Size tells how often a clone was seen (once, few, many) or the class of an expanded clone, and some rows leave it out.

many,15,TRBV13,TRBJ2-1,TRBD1,TGTGCCAGCAGCCGGATGGGGACAGACCCGTTTGAGCAGTTCTTC,CASSRMGTDPFEQFF
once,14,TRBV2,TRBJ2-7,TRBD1,TGTGCCAGCAGAGAGGACAGGGTTGCCTACGAGCAGTACTTC,CASREDRVAYEQYF
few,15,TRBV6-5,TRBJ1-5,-,TGTGCCAGCAGTTACTCGAAGAGGGGCTCCGGGCCCCAGCATTTT,CASSYSKRGSGPQHF
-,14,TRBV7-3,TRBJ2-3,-,TGTGCCAGCAGCCTCCCGGGGGCCACAGATACGCAGTATTTT,CASSLPGATDTQYF
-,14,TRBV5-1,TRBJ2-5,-,TGCGCCAGCTCGACTAGAGGGACCCAAGAGACCCAGTACTTC,CASSTRGTQETQYF
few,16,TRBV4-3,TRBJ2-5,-,TGCGCCAGCAGCCAAGGTTGGACGGACGAGGGAGAGACCCAGTACTTC,CASSQGWTDEGETQYF
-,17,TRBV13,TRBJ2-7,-,TGTGCCAGCAGCTTAGGACTGACAGGTACAAACTCCTACGAGCAGTACTTC,CASSLGLTGTNSYEQYF
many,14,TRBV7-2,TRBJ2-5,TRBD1,TGTGCCAGCAGCTTGACAGGGAGCGGAGAGACCCAGTACTTC,CASSLTGSGETQYF
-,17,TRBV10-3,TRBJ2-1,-,TGTGCCATCAGTGAGAGGGCGAGGGGGAGCTCCTACAATGAGCAGTTCTTC,CAISERARGSSYNEQFF
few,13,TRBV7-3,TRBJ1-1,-,TGTGCCAGCAGCTTATCAATGGGGGGGCAAGCTTTCTTT,CASSLSMGGQAFF
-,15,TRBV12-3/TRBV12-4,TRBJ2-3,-,TGTGCCAGCTCCCAGGTAGAGGGGGTCCGAGATACGCAGTATTTT,CASSQVEGVRDTQYF
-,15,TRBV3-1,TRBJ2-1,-,TGTGCCAGCAGCCTTACCGGACCGATAACCGAAGAGCAGTTCTTC,CASSLTGPITEEQFF
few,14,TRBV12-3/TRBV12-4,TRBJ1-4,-,TGTGCCAGCAGGGCAGGGCTTGGGGGTGAAAAACTGTTTTTT,CASRAGLGGEKLFF
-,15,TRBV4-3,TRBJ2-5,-,TGCGCCAGCAGCCAAGAGGGACTTCGGCAAGAGACCCAGTACTTC,CASSQEGLRQETQYF
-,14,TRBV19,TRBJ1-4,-,TGTGCCAGTACCGGCTCTCAAACAGCGGAAAAACTGTTTTTT,CASTGSQTAEKLFF
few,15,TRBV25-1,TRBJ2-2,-,TGTGCCAGCAGTGTCGGCGGCGTGAACACCGGGGAGCTGTTTTTT,CASSVGGVNTGELFF
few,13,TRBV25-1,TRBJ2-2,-,TGTGCCAGCAGGCAGGGAAACACCGGGGAGCTGTTTTTT,CASRQGNTGELFF
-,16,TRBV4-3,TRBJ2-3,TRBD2,TGCGCCAGCAGCCAAGATCGGGACTATCCCACAGATACGCAGTATTTT,CASSQDRDYPTDTQYF
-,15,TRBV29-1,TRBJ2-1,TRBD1,TGCAGCGTCGCTAAGACAGGGGCCGCTTCGGATGAGCAGTTCTTC,CSVAKTGAASDEQFF
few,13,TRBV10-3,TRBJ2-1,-,TGTGCCATCAGTGAGGGGCCGAGGGATCGGCAGTTCTTC,CAISEGPRDRQFF
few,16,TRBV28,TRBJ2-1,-,TGTGCCAGCAGTTCCCCCTGGGGAGGCCCCTACAATGAGCAGTTCTTC,CASSSPWGGPYNEQFF
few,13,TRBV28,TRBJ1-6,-,TGTGCCAGCAGTTTAACTGCTAATTCACCCCTCCACTTT,CASSLTANSPLHF
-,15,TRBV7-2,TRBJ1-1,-,TGTGCCAGCAGCTTTGGGGGACGACTGAACACTGAAGCTTTCTTT,CASSFGGRLNTEAFF
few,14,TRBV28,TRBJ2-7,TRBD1,TGTGCCAGCAGTTCTCAGGGGGCCAACCACGAGCAGTACTTC,CASSSQGANHEQYF
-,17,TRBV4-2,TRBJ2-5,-,TGTGCCAGCAGCCAAGTTGATAGCACAGAGGTACGAGAGACCCAGTACTTC,CASSQVDSTEVRETQYF
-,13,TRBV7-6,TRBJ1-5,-,TGTGCCAGCAGCGAAATCAGGGGTCAGCCCCAGCATTTT,CASSEIRGQPQHF
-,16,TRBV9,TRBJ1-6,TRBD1,TGTGCCAGCAGCGACCCTGGGACAGGGGTAAGGTCACCCCTCCACTTT,CASSDPGTGVRSPLHF
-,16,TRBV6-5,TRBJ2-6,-,TGTGCCAGCAGTTACTCGTCCGGTACTGGGGCCAACGTCCTGACTTTC,CASSYSSGTGANVLTF
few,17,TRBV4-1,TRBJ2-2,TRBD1,TGCGCCAGCAGCCGTTTGGGCGGGACAGGGGCGGCCGGGGAGCTGTTTTTT,CASSRLGGTGAAGELFF
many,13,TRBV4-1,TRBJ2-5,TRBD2,TGCGCCAGCAGCCAGGGACTAGCGGAGACCCAGTACTTC,CASSQGLAETQYF
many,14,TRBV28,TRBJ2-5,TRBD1,TGTGCCAGCAGTCATACAGGGGGGTGGGAGACCCAGTACTTC,CASSHTGGWETQYF
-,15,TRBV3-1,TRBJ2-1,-,TGTGCCAGCAGCCAAGGAACGAGCTCCTACAATGAGCAGTTCTTC,CASSQGTSSYNEQFF
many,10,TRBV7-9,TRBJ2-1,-,TGTGCCAGCAGTTTTGATGAGCAGTTCTTC,CASSFDEQFF
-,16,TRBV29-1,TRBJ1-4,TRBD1,TGCAGCGTCTCCGGGACAGGGTCGACAACTAATGAAAAACTGTTTTTT,CSVSGTGSTTNEKLFF
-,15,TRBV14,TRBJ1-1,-,TGTGCCAGCAGCCAAGCCGGGCCTTTGGCCACTGAAGCTTTCTTT,CASSQAGPLATEAFF
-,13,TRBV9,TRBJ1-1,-,TGTGCCAGCAGCGTAGCAGTAGGGACTGAAGCTTTCTTT,CASSVAVGTEAFF
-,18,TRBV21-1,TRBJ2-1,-,-,CASSIRPVGQGAYNEQFF
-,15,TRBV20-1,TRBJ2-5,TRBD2,TGCAGTGCTAGAGATCCAGCGGGGGGGCCGGAGACCCAGTACTTC,CSARDPAGGPETQYF
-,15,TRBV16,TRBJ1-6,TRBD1,TGTGCCAGCAGCCACGGACAGGGGGCGGGTTCACCCCTCCACTTT,CASSHGQGAGSPLHF
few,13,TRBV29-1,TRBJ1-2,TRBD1,TGCAGCGTTGGAGTAGGGACAGGAGCTGGCTACACCTTC,CSVGVGTGAGYTF
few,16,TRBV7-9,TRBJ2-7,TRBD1,TGTGCCAGCAGCTTGGCGGGGACAGGGGAAGGTTACGAGCAGTACTTC,CASSLAGTGEGYEQYF
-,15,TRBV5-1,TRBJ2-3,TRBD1,TGCGCCAGCAGCCTCGGGACAGGGTATACAGATACGCAGTATTTT,CASSLGTGYTDTQYF
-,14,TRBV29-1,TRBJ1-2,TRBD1,TGCAGCGTCCCCGGGACAGGGGGCGCTGGTGGCTACACCTTC,CSVPGTGGAGGYTF
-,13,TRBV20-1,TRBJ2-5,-,TGCAGTGCTAGAGATGGGGAACAAGAGACCCAGTACTTC,CSARDGEQETQYF
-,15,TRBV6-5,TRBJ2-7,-,TGTGCCAGCAGACCAGGTGTATCGGGCACTCACGAGCAGTACTTC,CASRPGVSGTHEQYF
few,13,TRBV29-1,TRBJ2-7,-,TGCAGCGTTGAAGATCAATATTCGAGGGAGCAGTACTTC,CSVEDQYSREQYF
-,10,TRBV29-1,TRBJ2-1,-,TGCAGCGTTGATCCGGGTGAGCAGTTCTTC,CSVDPGEQFF
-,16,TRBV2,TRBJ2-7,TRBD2,TGTGCCAGCAGTGAAATCTATCTAGCGGCCTCATACGAGCAGTACTTC,CASSEIYLAASYEQYF
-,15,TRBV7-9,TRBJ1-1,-,TGTGCCAGCAGCTTAATGGGGGTGGTGAACACTGAAGCTTTCTTT,CASSLMGVVNTEAFF
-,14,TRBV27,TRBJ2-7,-,TGTGCCAGCAGTTTCCAGCGGATCTCCTACGAGCAGTACTTC,CASSFQRISYEQYF
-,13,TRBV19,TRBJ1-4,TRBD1,TGTGCCAGTAGTAGGGACAGGAACGAAAAACTGTTTTTT,CASSRDRNEKLFF
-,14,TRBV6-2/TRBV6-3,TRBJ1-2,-,TGTGCCAGCAGTTACCTGGGATCTAACTATGGCTACACCTTC,CASSYLGSNYGYTF
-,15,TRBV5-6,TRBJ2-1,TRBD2,TGTGTCAGCAGCCTAGCGGGGGGCTCCTACAATGAGCAGTTCTTC,CVSSLAGGSYNEQFF